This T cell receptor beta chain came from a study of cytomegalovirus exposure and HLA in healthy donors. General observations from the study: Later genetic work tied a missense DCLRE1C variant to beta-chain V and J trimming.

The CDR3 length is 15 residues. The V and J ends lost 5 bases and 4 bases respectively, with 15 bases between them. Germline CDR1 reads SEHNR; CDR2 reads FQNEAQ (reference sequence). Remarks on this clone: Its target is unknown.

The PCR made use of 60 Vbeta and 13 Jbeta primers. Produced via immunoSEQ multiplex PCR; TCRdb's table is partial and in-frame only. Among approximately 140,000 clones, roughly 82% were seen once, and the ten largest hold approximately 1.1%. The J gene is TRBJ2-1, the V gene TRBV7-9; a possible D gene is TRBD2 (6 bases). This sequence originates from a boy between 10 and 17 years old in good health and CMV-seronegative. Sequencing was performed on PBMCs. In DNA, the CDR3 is TGTGCCAGCAGCCGGCTTAGCGGAGTTTACAATGAGCAGTTCTTC. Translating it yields CASSRLSGVYNEQFF.